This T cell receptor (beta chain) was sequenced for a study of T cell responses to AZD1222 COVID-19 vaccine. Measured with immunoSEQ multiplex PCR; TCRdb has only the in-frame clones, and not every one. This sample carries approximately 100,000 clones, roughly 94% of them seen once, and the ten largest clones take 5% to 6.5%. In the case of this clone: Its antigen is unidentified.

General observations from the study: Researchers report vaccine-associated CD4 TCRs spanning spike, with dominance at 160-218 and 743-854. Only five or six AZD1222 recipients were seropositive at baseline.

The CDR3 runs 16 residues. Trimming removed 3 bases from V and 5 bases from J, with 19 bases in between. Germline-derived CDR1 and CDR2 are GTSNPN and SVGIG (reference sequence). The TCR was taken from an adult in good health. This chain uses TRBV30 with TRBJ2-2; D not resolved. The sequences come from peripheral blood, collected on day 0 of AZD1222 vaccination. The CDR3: CAWRLRGVGLTGELFF. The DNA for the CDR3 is TGTGCCTGGAGGCTTCGCGGTGTCGGTCTAACCGGGGAGCTGTTTTTT.